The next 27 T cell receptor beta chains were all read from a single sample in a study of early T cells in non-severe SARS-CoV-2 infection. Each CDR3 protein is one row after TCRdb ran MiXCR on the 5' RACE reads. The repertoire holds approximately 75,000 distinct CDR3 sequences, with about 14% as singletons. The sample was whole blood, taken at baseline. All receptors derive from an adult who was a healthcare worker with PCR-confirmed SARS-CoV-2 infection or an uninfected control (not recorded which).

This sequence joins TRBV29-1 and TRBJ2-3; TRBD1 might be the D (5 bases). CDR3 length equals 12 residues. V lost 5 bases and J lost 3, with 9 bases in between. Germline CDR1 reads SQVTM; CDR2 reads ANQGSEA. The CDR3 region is CSVTGNTDTQYF. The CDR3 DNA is TGCAGCGTTACAGGAAATACAGATACGCAGTATTTT.

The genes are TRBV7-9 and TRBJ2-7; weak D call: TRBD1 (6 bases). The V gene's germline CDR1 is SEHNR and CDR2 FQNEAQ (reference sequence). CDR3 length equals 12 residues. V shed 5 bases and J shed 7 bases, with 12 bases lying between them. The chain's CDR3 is CASSPQGWEQYF. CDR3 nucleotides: TGTGCCAGCAGCCCACAGGGCTGGGAGCAGTACTTC.

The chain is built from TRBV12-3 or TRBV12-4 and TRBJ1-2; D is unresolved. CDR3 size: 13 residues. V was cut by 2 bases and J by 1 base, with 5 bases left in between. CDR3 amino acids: CASSLSLNYGYTF. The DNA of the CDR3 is TGTGCCAGCAGTTTAAGTCTTAACTATGGCTACACCTTC.

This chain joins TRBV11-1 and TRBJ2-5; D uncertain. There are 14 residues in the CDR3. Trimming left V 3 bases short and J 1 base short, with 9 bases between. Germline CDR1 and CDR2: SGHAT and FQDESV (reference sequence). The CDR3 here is CASSFKATQETQYF. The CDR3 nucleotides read TGTGCCAGCAGCTTTAAGGCTACCCAAGAGACCCAGTACTTC.

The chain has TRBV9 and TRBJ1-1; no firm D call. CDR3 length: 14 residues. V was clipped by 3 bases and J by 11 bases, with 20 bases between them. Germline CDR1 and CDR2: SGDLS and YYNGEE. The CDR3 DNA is TGTGCCAGCAGCGCCCCTCCGCCCTCACGGGGTGCTTTCTTT. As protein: CASSAPPPSRGAFF.

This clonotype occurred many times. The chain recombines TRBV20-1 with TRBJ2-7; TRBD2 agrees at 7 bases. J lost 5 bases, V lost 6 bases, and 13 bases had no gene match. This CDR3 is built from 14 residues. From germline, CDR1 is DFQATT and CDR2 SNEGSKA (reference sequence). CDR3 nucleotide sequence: TGCAGTGCCGGGCGAGCGGGGAGGCCCAACGAGCAGTACTTC. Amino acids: CSAGRAGRPNEQYF.

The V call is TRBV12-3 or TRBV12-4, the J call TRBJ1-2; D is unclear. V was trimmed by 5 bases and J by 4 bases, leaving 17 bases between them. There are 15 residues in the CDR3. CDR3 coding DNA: TGTGCCAGCAGTCCCTTGGGGTTGGCAGGCTATGGCTACACCTTC. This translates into CASSPLGLAGYGYTF.

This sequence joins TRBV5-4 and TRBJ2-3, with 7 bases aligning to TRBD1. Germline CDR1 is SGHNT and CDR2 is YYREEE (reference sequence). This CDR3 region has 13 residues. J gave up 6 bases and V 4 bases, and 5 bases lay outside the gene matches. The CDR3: CASSTDRADTQYF. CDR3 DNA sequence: TGTGCCAGCAGCACTGACAGGGCGGATACGCAGTATTTT.

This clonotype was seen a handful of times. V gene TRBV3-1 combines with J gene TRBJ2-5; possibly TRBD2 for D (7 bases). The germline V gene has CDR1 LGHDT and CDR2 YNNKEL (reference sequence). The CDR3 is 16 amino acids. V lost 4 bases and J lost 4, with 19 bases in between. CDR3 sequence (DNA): TGTGCCAGCAGCCTTAGGGGGACTACCCTGGGAGAGACCCAGTACTTC. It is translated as CASSLRGTTLGETQYF.

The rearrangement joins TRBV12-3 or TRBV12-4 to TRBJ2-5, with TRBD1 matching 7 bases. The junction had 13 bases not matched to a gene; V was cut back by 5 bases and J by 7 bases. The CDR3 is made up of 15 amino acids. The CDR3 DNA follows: TGTGCCAGCAGTCCCCGACAGGGATCCCTCGGGACCCAGTACTTC. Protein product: CASSPRQGSLGTQYF.

The chain's CDR3 is CASSSPYTGGNTIYF. The CDR3 DNA reads as TGTGCCAGCAGTTCTCCTTACACGGGCGGAAACACCATATATTTT. The chain combines TRBV28 with TRBJ1-3; D call uncertain. Deletions cut 4 bases from V and 4 bases from J, with 14 bases between. Germline V gives CDR1 MDHEN, CDR2 SYDVKM. The CDR3 runs to 15 residues.

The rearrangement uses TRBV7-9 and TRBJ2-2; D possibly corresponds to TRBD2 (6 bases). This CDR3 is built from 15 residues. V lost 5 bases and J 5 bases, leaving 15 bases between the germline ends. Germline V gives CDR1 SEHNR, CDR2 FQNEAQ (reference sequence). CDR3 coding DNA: TGTGCCAGCAGCCTATTGCGGGGCCAAACCGGGGAGCTGTTTTTT. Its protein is CASSLLRGQTGELFF.

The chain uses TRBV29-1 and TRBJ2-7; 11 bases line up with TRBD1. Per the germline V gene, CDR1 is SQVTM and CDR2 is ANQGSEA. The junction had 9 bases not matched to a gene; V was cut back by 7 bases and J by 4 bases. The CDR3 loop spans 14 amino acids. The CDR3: CSAMRDRGSYEQYF. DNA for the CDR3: TGCAGCGCGATGCGGGACAGGGGGTCTTACGAGCAGTACTTC.

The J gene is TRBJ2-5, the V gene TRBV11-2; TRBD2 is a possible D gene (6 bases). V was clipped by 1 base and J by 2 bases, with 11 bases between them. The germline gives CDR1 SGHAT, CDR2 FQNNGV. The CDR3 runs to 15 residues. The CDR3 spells CASSLGPGAQETQYF. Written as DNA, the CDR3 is TGTGCCAGCAGCTTAGGACCGGGAGCACAAGAGACCCAGTACTTC.

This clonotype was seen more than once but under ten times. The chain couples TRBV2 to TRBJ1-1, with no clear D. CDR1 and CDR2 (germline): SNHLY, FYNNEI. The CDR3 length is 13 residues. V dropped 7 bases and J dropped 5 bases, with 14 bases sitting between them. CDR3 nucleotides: TGTGCCAGCAAAGGACCCCCGGGGACTGAAGCTTTCTTT. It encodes CASKGPPGTEAFF. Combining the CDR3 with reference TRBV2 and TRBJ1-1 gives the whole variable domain EPEVTQTPSHQVTQMGQEVILRCVPISNHLYFYWYRQILGQKVEFLVSFYNNEISEKSEIFDDQFSVERPDGSNFTLKIRSTKLEDSAMYFCASKGPPGTEAFFGQGTRLTVV.

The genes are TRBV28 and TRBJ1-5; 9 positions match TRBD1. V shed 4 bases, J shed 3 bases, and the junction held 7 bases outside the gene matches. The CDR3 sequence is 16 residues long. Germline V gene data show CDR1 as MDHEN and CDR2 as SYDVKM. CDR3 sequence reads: CASSSSGTGYNQPQHF. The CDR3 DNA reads TGTGCCAGCAGTTCCTCGGGGACAGGGTACAATCAGCCCCAGCATTTT.

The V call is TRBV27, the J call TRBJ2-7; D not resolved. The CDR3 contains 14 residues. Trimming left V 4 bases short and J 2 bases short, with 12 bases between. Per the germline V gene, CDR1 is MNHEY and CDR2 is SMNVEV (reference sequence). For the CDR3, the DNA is TGTGCCAGCAGTTCTCGCGGCACCCCCTACGAGCAGTACTTC. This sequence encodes CASSSRGTPYEQYF.

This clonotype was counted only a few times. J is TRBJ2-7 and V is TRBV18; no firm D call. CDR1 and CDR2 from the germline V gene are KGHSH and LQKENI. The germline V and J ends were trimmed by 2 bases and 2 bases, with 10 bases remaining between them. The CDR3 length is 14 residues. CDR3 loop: CASSPMLATYEQYF. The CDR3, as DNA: TGTGCCAGCTCACCAATGTTGGCGACCTACGAGCAGTACTTC. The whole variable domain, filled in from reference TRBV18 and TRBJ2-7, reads NAGVMQNPRHLVRRRGQEARLRCSPMKGHSHVYWYRQLPEEGLKFMVYLQKENIIDESGMPKERFSAEFPKEGPSILRIQQVVRGDSAAYFCASSPMLATYEQYFGPGTRLTVT.

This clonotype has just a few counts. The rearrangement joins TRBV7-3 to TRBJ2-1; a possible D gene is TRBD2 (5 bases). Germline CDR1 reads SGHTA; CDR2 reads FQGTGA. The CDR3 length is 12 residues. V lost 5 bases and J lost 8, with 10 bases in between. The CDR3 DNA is TGTGCCAGCAGCCGTCCCGGGGATGAGCAGTTCTTC. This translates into CASSRPGDEQFF.

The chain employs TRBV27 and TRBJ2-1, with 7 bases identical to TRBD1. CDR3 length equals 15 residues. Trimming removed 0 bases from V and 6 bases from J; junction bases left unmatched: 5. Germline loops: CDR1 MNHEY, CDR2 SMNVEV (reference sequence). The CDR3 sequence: CASSLSGQPFNEQFF. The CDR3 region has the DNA TGTGCCAGCAGTTTATCGGGACAGCCATTCAATGAGCAGTTCTTC.

CDR3 loop: CASSEDLAGYNEQFF. Written as DNA, the CDR3 is TGTGCCAGCAGTGAAGATTTAGCGGGCTACAATGAGCAGTTCTTC. The chain has TRBV6-1 and TRBJ2-1; 7 nucleotides agree with TRBD2. Trimming at V came to 1 base and at J to 3 bases, leaving 3 bases not matched to a gene. The CDR3 has 15 amino acids. Germline CDR1 is MNHNS and CDR2 is SASEGT.

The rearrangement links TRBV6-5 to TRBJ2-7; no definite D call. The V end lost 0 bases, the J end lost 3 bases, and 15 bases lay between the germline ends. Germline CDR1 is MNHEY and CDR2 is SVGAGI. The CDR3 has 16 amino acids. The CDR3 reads CASSYSSPPRSYEQYF. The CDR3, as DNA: TGTGCCAGCAGTTACTCGAGCCCCCCCAGAAGCTACGAGCAGTACTTC.

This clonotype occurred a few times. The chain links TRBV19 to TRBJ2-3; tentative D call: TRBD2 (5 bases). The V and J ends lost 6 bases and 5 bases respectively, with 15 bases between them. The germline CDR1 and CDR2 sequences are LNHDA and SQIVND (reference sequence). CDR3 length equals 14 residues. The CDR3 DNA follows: TGTGCCAGTAGCCCGGACTCTCGAGGAGATACGCAGTATTTT. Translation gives CASSPDSRGDTQYF.

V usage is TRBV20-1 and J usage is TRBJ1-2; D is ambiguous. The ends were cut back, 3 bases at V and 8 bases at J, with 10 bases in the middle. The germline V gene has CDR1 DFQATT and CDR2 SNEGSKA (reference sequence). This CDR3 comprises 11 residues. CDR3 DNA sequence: TGCAGTGCTAGTTCGTCCGTCGGCTACACCTTC. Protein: CSASSSVGYTF.

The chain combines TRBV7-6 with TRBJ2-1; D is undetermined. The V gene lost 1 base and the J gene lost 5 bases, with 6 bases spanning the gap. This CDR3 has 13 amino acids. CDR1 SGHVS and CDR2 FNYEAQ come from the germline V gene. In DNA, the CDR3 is TGTGCCAGCAGCTTAGGGCAGGACAATGAGCAGTTCTTC. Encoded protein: CASSLGQDNEQFF.

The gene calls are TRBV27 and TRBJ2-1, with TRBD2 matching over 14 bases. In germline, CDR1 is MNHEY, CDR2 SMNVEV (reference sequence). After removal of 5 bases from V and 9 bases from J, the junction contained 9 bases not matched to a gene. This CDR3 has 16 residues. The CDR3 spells CASSTPGTSGSGEQFF. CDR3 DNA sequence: TGTGCCAGCAGTACTCCCGGGACTAGCGGGAGTGGTGAGCAGTTCTTC.

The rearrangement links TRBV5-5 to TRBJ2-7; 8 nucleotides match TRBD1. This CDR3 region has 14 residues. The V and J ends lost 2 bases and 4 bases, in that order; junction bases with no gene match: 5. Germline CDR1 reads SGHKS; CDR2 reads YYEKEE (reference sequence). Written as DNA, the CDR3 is TGTGCCAGCAGCTTCCAGGGGGCACTTTACGAGCAGTACTTC. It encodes CASSFQGALYEQYF.